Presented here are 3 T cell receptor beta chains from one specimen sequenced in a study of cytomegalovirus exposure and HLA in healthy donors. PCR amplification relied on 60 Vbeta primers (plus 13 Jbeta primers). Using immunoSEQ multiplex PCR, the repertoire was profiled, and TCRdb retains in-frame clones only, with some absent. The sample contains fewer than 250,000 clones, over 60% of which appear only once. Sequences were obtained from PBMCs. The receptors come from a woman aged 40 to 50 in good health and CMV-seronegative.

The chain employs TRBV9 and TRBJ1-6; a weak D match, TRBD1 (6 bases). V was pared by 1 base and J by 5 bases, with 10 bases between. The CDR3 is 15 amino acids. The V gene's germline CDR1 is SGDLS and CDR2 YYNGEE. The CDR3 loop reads CASSVRTEDNSPLHF. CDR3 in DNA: TGTGCCAGCAGCGTACGGACAGAGGATAATTCACCCCTCCACTTT.

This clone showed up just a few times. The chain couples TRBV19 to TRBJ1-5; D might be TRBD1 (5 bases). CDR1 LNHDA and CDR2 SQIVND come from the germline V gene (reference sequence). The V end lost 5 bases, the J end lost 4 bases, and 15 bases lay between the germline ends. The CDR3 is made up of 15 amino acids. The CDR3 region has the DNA TGTGCCAGTAGTCACGAAGACAGCTGGAATCAGCCCCAGCATTTT. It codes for CASSHEDSWNQPQHF.

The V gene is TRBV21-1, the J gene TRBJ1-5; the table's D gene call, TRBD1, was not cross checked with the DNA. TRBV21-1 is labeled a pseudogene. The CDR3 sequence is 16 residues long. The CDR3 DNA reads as TGTGCCAGCAGCCCCAGGGGGAGGCCGCCAAATCAGCCCCAGCATTTT. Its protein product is CASSPRGRPPNQPQHF.